This TCR beta chain came from a study of graft-versus-host responses after intestinal transplantation. Across the whole study: Multivisceral, liver-intestinal, or isolated intestinal transplants were given to recipients. Study-wide points: High graft-versus-host to host-versus-graft clonal ratios were seen in allografts of patients with graft-donor T cell macrochimerism.

Data came from immunoSEQ multiplex PCR; TCRdb stores just in-frame clones and leaves some out. The profile shows roughly 99,000 clones, under 95% of them singletons. This clone was observed a handful of times. What it binds is not known. CDR1 is SGHRS and CDR2 is YFSETQ in the germline V gene. J was trimmed by 5 bases and V by 4 bases; bases with no gene match: 3. The CDR3 has 13 amino acids. The TCR was taken from a human donor who was the organ donor for an intestinal transplant. V and J are TRBV5-1 and TRBJ1-1, with TRBD1 identical over 9 bases. This specimen consisted of unstimulated CD8+ T cells sorted from spleen or lymph node cells, obtained before transplant. The CDR3: CASSEGQGTEAFF. CDR3 DNA: TGCGCCAGCAGCGAAGGACAGGGGACTGAAGCTTTCTTT.